This record looks at one TCR beta chain sequence and its context. The protocol was immunoSEQ multiplex PCR, while the TCRdb copy is restricted to in-frame clones and leaves out a portion. The table has tens of thousands of clones, about four fifths seen once; the top ten hold over 4.5%. The germline V gene encodes CDR1 SEHNR and CDR2 FQNEAQ (reference sequence). The CDR3 loop spans 14 amino acids. V dropped 0 bases and J dropped 8 bases, with 13 bases sitting between them. This specimen comes from a study of blood T cell repertoires in COVID-19. For the study at large: COVID-19 samples from acute and convalescent phases originated in the United States, Italy and Spain.

Sequences were obtained from peripheral blood. The rearrangement uses TRBV7-9 and TRBJ1-2; D unresolved. This TCR derives from a human donor in a cohort sampled during active COVID-19. The CDR3 nucleotides are TGTGCCAGCAGCTTAGCGAATTCGGGTCGAGGCTACACCTTC. Its protein product is CASSLANSGRGYTF.